This T cell receptor beta chain stems from a study of glioma-infiltrating T cells. Per germline, CDR1 GTSNPN and CDR2 SVGIG (reference sequence). Losses at the gene ends were 1 base for V and 8 bases for J; bases not matched to a gene: 7. The CDR3 extends over 15 amino acids. TCR alpha and beta CDR3 regions were amplified from RNA using iRepertoire nested multiplex PCR. TCRdb ran MiXCR on the multiplex PCR reads and lists one entry per CDR3 protein. The sample has roughly 20,000 distinct CDR3 sequences, 20% to 25% seen once. The sequenced sample was glioma tissue, nonneoplastic brain tissue, or PBMCs (not recorded which). This TCR derives from a human donor with low-grade glioma or glioblastoma, undergoing nonglioma brain surgery, or in good health (not recorded which). This chain joins TRBV30 and TRBJ1-4, with 10 bases lining up with TRBD1. This CDR3 reads CAWSDPGQGKEKLFF. The CDR3 DNA follows: TGTGCCTGGAGTGATCCGGGACAGGGGAAGGAAAAACTGTTTTTT.